One and the same sample provided the 9 T cell receptor beta chains below, sequenced in a study of shared clonotypes between healthy human individuals. Assay: immunoSEQ multiplex PCR; the TCRdb copy retains only in-frame clones and omits some. The profile shows some 2,000,000 clones, approximately 95% of them singletons. Sequenced input: naive CD4+ T cells sorted from blood. The subset is: CD45RA+ positively selected. These receptors originate from a man between 18 and 29 years old in good health.

This clone was found once. V is TRBV5-1 and J is TRBJ2-5; 8 bases match TRBD1. The germline gives CDR1 SGHRS, CDR2 YFSETQ. The CDR3 covers 15 residues. V lost 0 bases to trimming and J lost 4 bases; unmatched junction nucleotides: 5. This chain's CDR3 is CASSLAAGGPETQYF. As DNA, the CDR3 is TGCGCCAGCAGCTTGGCGGCAGGGGGCCCAGAGACCCAGTACTTC.

The genes are TRBV7-9 and TRBJ1-5; 10 nucleotides line up with TRBD1. Looked up from germline, CDR1 is SEHNR and CDR2 is FQNEAQ (reference sequence). V was pared by 5 bases and J by 7 bases, with 8 bases of the junction left unmatched. CDR3 length: 15 amino acids. This chain's CDR3 is CASSTLGTGDQPQHF. In DNA form, the CDR3 reads TGTGCCAGCAGCACCCTTGGGACAGGGGACCAGCCCCAGCATTTT.

Worth noting for this clone: Within the sample, other DNA sequences also encode this same CDR3. The rearrangement joins TRBV10-3 to TRBJ2-5, with D possibly TRBD2 on 5 matching bases. The V end lost 0 bases, the J end lost 4 bases, and 9 bases lay between the germline ends. In germline, CDR1 is ENHRY, CDR2 SYGVKD. This CDR3 is built from 14 residues. CDR3 sequence: CAISESGLGETQYF. As DNA, the CDR3 is TGTGCCATCAGTGAGTCTGGACTCGGAGAGACCCAGTACTTC.

The chain uses TRBV4-2 and TRBJ2-6; tentatively, D is TRBD2 (6 bases). The CDR3 is 16 residues long. CDR1 is LGHNA and CDR2 is YNFKEQ in the germline V gene. Deletions cut 0 bases from V and 2 bases from J, with 8 bases between. CDR3 nucleotide sequence: TGTGCCAGCAGCCAAGATTGGGGGGCTGGGGCCAACGTCCTGACTTTC. Protein product: CASSQDWGAGANVLTF.

The V gene is TRBV9, the J gene TRBJ1-2; TRBD1 might be the D (5 bases). V lost 3 bases to trimming and J lost 2 bases, with 8 bases between them. The V gene's germline CDR1 is SGDLS and CDR2 YYNGEE. The CDR3 is 13 amino acids. The CDR3: CASSAAGNYGYTF. CDR3 bases: TGTGCCAGCAGCGCCGCAGGGAACTATGGCTACACCTTC.

This chain uses TRBV15 with TRBJ1-1; D gene uncertain. The CDR3 consists of 14 residues. Germline lookup yields CDR1 LNHNV and CDR2 YYDKDF (reference sequence). V lost 3 bases and J lost 3, with 11 bases in between. The CDR3 reads CATSRTFADTEAFF. The DNA of the CDR3 is TGTGCCACCAGCAGGACGTTTGCGGACACTGAAGCTTTCTTT.

Only one count was recorded for this clone. The gene calls are TRBV6-5 and TRBJ2-3, with 8 bases lining up with TRBD2. This CDR3 has 15 residues. Germline CDR1 is MNHEY and CDR2 is SVGAGI. The trim removed 6 bases at V and 3 bases at J, leaving 8 bases unmatched. The CDR3 nucleotides read TGTGCCAGCAGATTGACTAGCGTCGAAACAGATACGCAGTATTTT. Amino acid sequence: CASRLTSVETDTQYF.

This chain connects TRBV6-5 to TRBJ1-1; tentative D call: TRBD1 (6 bases). Germline lookup yields CDR1 MNHEY and CDR2 SVGAGI. The length of the CDR3 is 14 residues. The V gene lost 7 bases and the J gene lost 4 bases, with 16 bases spanning the gap. The CDR3 is CASTPEGGGTEAFF. Here the CDR3 DNA reads TGTGCCAGCACCCCAGAAGGGGGTGGCACTGAAGCTTTCTTT.

V and J are TRBV5-1 and TRBJ2-2; unclear D gene. Germline lookup yields CDR1 SGHRS and CDR2 YFSETQ. V lost 6 bases, J lost 6 bases, and 12 bases lay in between. The CDR3 totals 13 residues. The CDR3 bases are TGCGCCAGCAATGAGGTCCCTTCCGGGGAGCTGTTTTTT. Its translation: CASNEVPSGELFF.